A selection of T cell receptor beta chains follows, all from one sample in a study of blood T cell repertoires in COVID-19. Profiled with immunoSEQ multiplex PCR; TCRdb holds only in-frame clones, not every one. This table has about 130,000 clones, around four fifths appearing once. The specimen sequenced was peripheral blood. The receptors originated from a man older than 75 with acute or convalescent COVID-19. The CDR3 runs from the conserved cysteine through the conserved F or W. The D gene is left open where the match is weak. The size entry is marked missing in some rows and otherwise reads once, few, many or a size class.

abundance | d_gene | j_gene | v_gene | CDR3nt | CDR3aa
NA | NA | TRBJ2-7 | TRBV7-9 | TGTGCCAGCAGCTTACTAGGGGCGACCTACGAGCAGTACTTC | CASSLLGATYEQYF
NA | TRBD1 | TRBJ2-7 | TRBV19 | TGTGCCAGTAGTACGGGCAGGGGGCTCGAGCAGTACTTC | CASSTGRGLEQYF
few | TRBD1 | TRBJ1-2 | TRBV7-6 | TGTGCCAGCAGCGAACGAGACAGGGGAGGGGATGGCTACACCTTC | CASSERDRGGDGYTF
NA | NA | TRBJ1-5 | TRBV19 | TGTGCCGGAGGGGAGGGGGTTCAGCCCCAGCATTTT | CAGGEGVQPQHF
NA | NA | TRBJ1-2 | TRBV6-1 | TGTGCCAGCAGTGAAGGGCAATATGGCTACACCTTC | CASSEGQYGYTF
NA | TRBD1 | TRBJ2-2 | TRBV6-5 | TGTGCCACACACGGGACAGGGTACACCGGGGAGCTGTTTTTT | CATHGTGYTGELFF
NA | NA | TRBJ1-6 | TRBV7-8 | TGTGCCAGCAGCCAGGGCCTCAGGGATTCACCCCTCCACTTT | CASSQGLRDSPLHF
NA | TRBD1 | TRBJ2-2 | TRBV5-5 | TGTGCCAGCAGCCCATACGAGACAGGGGCGGGCGGGGAGCTGTTTTTT | CASSPYETGAGGELFF
NA | NA | TRBJ2-5 | TRBV11-2 | TGTGCCAGCAGCCCCTGGGCGGGGGCATGGGGAGAGACCCAGTACTTC | CASSPWAGAWGETQYF
NA | NA | TRBJ2-7 | TRBV14 | TGTGCCAGCAGCCATACAGGTTCATACGAGCAGTACTTC | CASSHTGSYEQYF
many | TRBD1 | TRBJ2-7 | TRBV10-1 | TGCGCCAGACCGGACAGGCCCTGGGACTACGAGCAGTACTTC | CARPDRPWDYEQYF
NA | NA | TRBJ1-4 | TRBV11-2 | TGTGCCAGCAGTCTATCGGGACTCGCTAATGAAAAACTGTTTTTT | CASSLSGLANEKLFF
NA | TRBD2 | TRBJ2-7 | TRBV7-6 | TGTGCCAGCAGCTTAGGGGGGAGGGTGGACGAGCAGTACTTC | CASSLGGRVDEQYF
NA | NA | TRBJ1-4 | TRBV2 | TGTGCCAGCAGGACAGGCCTGCTTGGTGAAAAACTGTTTTTT | CASRTGLLGEKLFF
NA | NA | TRBJ1-1 | TRBV7-8 | TGTGCCAGCAGCACTTTTCCAGGGATCTATAACACTGAAGCTTTCTTT | CASSTFPGIYNTEAFF
few | NA | TRBJ2-2 | TRBV7-9 | TGTGCCAGCATGGCTTCGGGGTATTGGAGACCGAACACCGGGGAGCTGTTTTTT | CASMASGYWRPNTGELFF
once | NA | TRBJ2-7 | TRBV19 | TGTGCCAGTAGTAAAACAGGCTCCTACGAGCAGTACTTC | CASSKTGSYEQYF
NA | TRBD1 | TRBJ2-2 | TRBV18 | TGTGCCAGCTCACTTACGGACAGGGGCCTAATTGCGACCGGGGAGCTGTTTTTT | CASSLTDRGLIATGELFF
NA | NA | TRBJ1-5 | TRBV18 | TGTGCCAGCTCACCACCGGGCAGTAATAGCAATCAGCCCCAGCATTTT | CASSPPGSNSNQPQHF
NA | TRBD1 | TRBJ2-4 | TRBV5-4 | TGTGCCAGCAGCAAGGGGACAGGGGGCGCCGGGAACATTCAGTACTTC | CASSKGTGGAGNIQYF
NA | NA | TRBJ1-6 | TRBV10-3 | TGTGCCATCAGTGATCAGACAGGAAATTCACCCCTCCACTTT | CAISDQTGNSPLHF
NA | TRBD1 | TRBJ2-7 | TRBV18 | TGTGCCAGCTCACCGCGGGACAGGGTGACCGAGCAGTACTTC | CASSPRDRVTEQYF
NA | TRBD1 | TRBJ2-7 | TRBV6-1 | TGTGCCAGCAGTGCAAGGACAGGGCCAGCACCCTACGAGCAGTACTTC | CASSARTGPAPYEQYF
NA | TRBD1 | TRBJ2-5 | TRBV24-1 | TGTGCCACCAGTGACCGCGGGACAGGGGCGAGGGAGACCCAGTACTTC | CATSDRGTGARETQYF
few | NA | TRBJ1-5 | TRBV10-3 | TGTGCCATCAGCAAAGGTTCAGGGGATAGCAATCAGCCCCAGCATTTT | CAISKGSGDSNQPQHF
once | TRBD1 | TRBJ1-2 | TRBV3-1/TRBV3-2 | TGTGCCAGCAGCCGGGACAGCAACTATGGCTACACCTTC | CASSRDSNYGYTF
once | NA | TRBJ1-6 | TRBV6-1 | TGTGCCAGCAGTGAAATAGGACTCACCGGGTCACCCCTCCACTTT | CASSEIGLTGSPLHF
few | NA | TRBJ2-5 | TRBV13 | TGTGCCAGCAGTATCCAGTACTTC | CASSIQYF
NA | NA | TRBJ1-1 | TRBV7-3 | TGTGCCAGCAGCTGGGGCTCAGGCCAGGTAGCTTTCTTT | CASSWGSGQVAFF
NA | NA | TRBJ1-1 | TRBV7-2 | TGTGCCAGCAGCCCCCGAGCGGGGAACACTGAAGCTTTCTTT | CASSPRAGNTEAFF
NA | NA | TRBJ1-6 | TRBV7-2 | TGTGCCAGCAGCTTAGCGGGGACAACCTATAATTCACCCCTCCACTTT | CASSLAGTTYNSPLHF
NA | TRBD1 | TRBJ1-2 | TRBV5-1 | TGCGCCAGCAGCTTCTCAGGGGGTGGCTACACCTTC | CASSFSGGGYTF
NA | TRBD1 | TRBJ1-4 | TRBV9 | TGTGCCAGCAGCGTAGGGACAGGGGGTAATGAAAAACTGTTTTTT | CASSVGTGGNEKLFF
NA | NA | TRBJ2-1 | TRBV30 | TGTGCCTGGAGTATCGCGGGTCGGCCCTACAATGAGCAGTTCTTC | CAWSIAGRPYNEQFF
NA | TRBD2 | TRBJ2-1 | TRBV11-2 | TGTGCCAGCAGCTTAGTTGCCAGCGGGGGATACAATGAGCAGTTCTTC | CASSLVASGGYNEQFF
NA | NA | TRBJ1-2 | TRBV28 | TGTGCCAGCAGTTTATTGGGGGGGCTTAATGGCTACACCTTC | CASSLLGGLNGYTF